The T cell receptor (beta chain) under discussion was sequenced for a study of cytomegalovirus exposure and HLA in healthy donors. This CDR3 comprises 16 residues. Germline V gene lookup returns CDR1 LNHDA and CDR2 SQIVND (reference sequence). V lost 5 bases and J 4 bases, leaving 20 bases between the germline ends. The PCR ran on 60 Vbeta and 13 Jbeta primers. Profiled with immunoSEQ multiplex PCR; TCRdb holds only in-frame clones, not every one. The profile covers roughly 200,000 clones, with 77% appearing a single time and roughly 2.5% taken by the ten largest. The sample consisted of PBMCs. This TCR came from a woman aged 55-70 years in good health and CMV-seropositive. The chain has TRBV19 and TRBJ1-1; D possibly corresponds to TRBD1 (6 bases). CDR3 coding DNA: TGTGCCAGTAGTCTGGTAAGGGGGGGGAGATCCACTGAAGCTTTCTTT. Its translation: CASSLVRGGRSTEAFF. The variable domain in full, with the rest retrieved from reference TRBV19 and TRBJ1-1, is DGGITQSPKYLFRKEGQNVTLSCEQNLNHDAMYWYRQDPGQGLRLIYYSQIVNDFQKGDIAEGYSVSREKKESFPLTVTSAQKNPTAFYLCASSLVRGGRSTEAFFGQGTRLTVV.